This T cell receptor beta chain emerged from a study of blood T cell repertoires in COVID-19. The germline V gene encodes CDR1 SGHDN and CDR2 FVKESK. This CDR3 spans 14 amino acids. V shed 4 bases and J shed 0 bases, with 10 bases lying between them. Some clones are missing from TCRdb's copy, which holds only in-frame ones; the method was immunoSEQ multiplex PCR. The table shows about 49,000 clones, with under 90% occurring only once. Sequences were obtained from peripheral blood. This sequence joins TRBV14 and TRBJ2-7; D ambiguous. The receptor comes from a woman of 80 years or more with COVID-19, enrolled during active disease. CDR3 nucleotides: TGTGCCAGCAGCCGGCAGATTACCTCCTACGAGCAGTACTTC. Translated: CASSRQITSYEQYF.